This T cell receptor (beta chain) comes out of a study of blood T cell repertoires in COVID-19. The assay was immunoSEQ multiplex PCR, and TCRdb's table has in-frame clones only and misses some. The sample lists fewer than 300,000 clones; more than 80% were seen once. Allocation to cohorts depended on clinical history reported by the participants. Resolution of symptoms, clearance, or two negative PCRs was present in recovered Cohort 3 donors. Germline V gene data show CDR1 as SGHRS and CDR2 as YFSETQ. J gave up 3 bases and V 3 bases, and 4 bases lay outside the gene matches. This CDR3 is 17 amino acids long.

The material sequenced was PBMCs or T cells enriched from blood (not recorded which). This chain uses TRBV5-1 with TRBJ2-1; TRBD2 matches at 15 bases. This receptor was obtained from a woman in her twenties or thirties who had recovered from COVID-19. The DNA of the CDR3 is TGCGCCAGCAGCTCGGGACTAGCGGGAGGTGTCTACAATGAGCAGTTCTTC. It specifies CASSSGLAGGVYNEQFF.